Following are 9 T cell receptor beta chains from one sample sequenced in a study of T cells in Graves' hyperthyroidism and ophthalmopathy. RNA transcripts yielded amplified TCR beta CDR3 regions. HTBI primers were used for first-round RT-PCR of the TCR CDR3. TCRdb independently ran MiXCR on the multiplex PCR reads; one entry per CDR3 protein. In the table there are 250,000 to 400,000 distinct CDR3 sequences, roughly 15% of which are singletons. The specimen was blood. The receptors come from a woman between 40 and 55 years old with Graves' ophthalmopathy.

This clonotype was picked up many times. This chain links TRBV12-3 or TRBV12-4 with TRBJ2-3; weak D call: TRBD2 (6 bases). Trimming took off 4 bases at V and 2 bases at J, with 16 bases between the two ends. The CDR3 is 16 residues long. The CDR3 loop reads CASSSPGLYFTDTQYF. CDR3 DNA: TGTGCCAGCAGTTCGCCGGGACTTTACTTCACAGATACGCAGTATTTT.

This clonotype showed up many times. This chain uses TRBV18 with TRBJ2-1; D tentatively reads TRBD1 or TRBD2 (5 bases each). The germline V gene encodes CDR1 KGHSH and CDR2 LQKENI. This CDR3 comprises 13 residues. Deletions cut 3 bases from V and 7 bases from J, with 10 bases between. CDR3 sequence: CASSPGDRNEQFF. CDR3 DNA sequence: TGTGCCAGCTCACCGGGGGATAGGAATGAGCAGTTCTTC. The full variable domain, with the rest looked up from reference TRBV18 and TRBJ2-1, is NAGVMQNPRHLVRRRGQEARLRCSPMKGHSHVYWYRQLPEEGLKFMVYLQKENIIDESGMPKERFSAEFPKEGPSILRIQQVVRGDSAAYFCASSPGDRNEQFFGPGTRLTVL.

Ten or more counts support this clonotype. The chain carries TRBV7-2 and TRBJ2-1; weak D call: TRBD2 (5 bases). The CDR3 totals 13 residues. In germline, CDR1 is SGHTA, CDR2 FQGNSA. V lost 8 bases and J lost 7, with 15 bases in between. The CDR3 nucleotides are TGTGCCAGCCGGTCTGGGAGCGGTAATGAGCAGTTCTTC. It is translated as CASRSGSGNEQFF.

This clonotype has a handful of counts. The chain has TRBV11-2 and TRBJ2-1; 10 positions agree with TRBD2. Per germline, CDR1 SGHAT and CDR2 FQNNGV. J was trimmed by 3 bases and V by 4 bases; bases with no gene match: 6. The CDR3 length is 16 residues. The CDR3 reads CASSSYSGRNYNEQFF. The CDR3 region has the DNA TGTGCCAGCAGCTCGTATAGCGGGAGGAACTACAATGAGCAGTTCTTC.

The CDR3 nucleotides read TGTGCCAGCAGCCCCCCCGATCGAGGACCCAAAGTGCCTGGGGCCAACGTCCTGACTTTC. Protein product: CASSPPDRGPKVPGANVLTF. The genes are TRBV11-1 and TRBJ2-6, with D uncertain. V was pared by 5 bases and J by 2 bases, with 25 bases between. Germline CDR1 is SGHAT and CDR2 is FQDESV (reference sequence). The CDR3 totals 20 residues. The whole variable domain, remainder taken from reference TRBV11-1 and TRBJ2-6, is EAEVAQSPRYKITEKSQAVAFWCDPISGHATLYWYRQILGQGPELLVQFQDESVVDDSQLPKDRFSAERLKGVDSTLKIQPAELGDSAMYLCASSPPDRGPKVPGANVLTFGAGSRLTVL.

This clonotype was picked up many times. V usage is TRBV9 and J usage is TRBJ2-5, with 8 nucleotides matching TRBD1. This CDR3 has 16 amino acids. With V trimmed by 2 bases and J by 4 bases, 10 bases remained unmatched. In germline, CDR1 is SGDLS, CDR2 YYNGEE. The CDR3 DNA reads TGTGCCAGCAGCGTGACGGGACAGGCGGACGTAGAGACCCAGTACTTC. It is translated as CASSVTGQADVETQYF.

This clonotype has only a few counts. The V and J genes are TRBV7-9 and TRBJ2-1; D not resolved. The V and J ends lost 4 bases and 2 bases respectively, with 15 bases between them. Looked up from germline, CDR1 is SEHNR and CDR2 is FQNEAQ (reference sequence). The CDR3 extends over 16 amino acids. The CDR3: CASSSRRAVAYNEQFF. As DNA, the CDR3 is TGTGCCAGCAGCTCCCGACGGGCTGTGGCCTACAATGAGCAGTTCTTC.

In this sample, this clonotype turned up many times. This chain joins TRBV13 and TRBJ2-5; D is possibly TRBD1 (6 bases). Deletions cut 10 bases from V and 11 bases from J, with 23 bases between. CDR1 is PRHDT, CDR2 FYEKMQ, per germline (reference sequence). The CDR3 consists of 13 residues. CDR3 nucleotides: TGTGCCACCGCCCAGGGGAAGGGTGGGCTACAGTACTTC. Translating it yields CATAQGKGGLQYF.

This clonotype has at least ten counts. The chain combines TRBV12-3 or TRBV12-4 with TRBJ1-1, with TRBD1 as a possible D gene (5 bases). Deletions cut 1 base from V and 12 bases from J, with 12 bases between. The CDR3 sequence is 12 residues long. The CDR3 bases are TGTGCCAGCAGTTTAGTCTGGGGGAAAACTTTCTTT. Its translation is CASSLVWGKTFF.